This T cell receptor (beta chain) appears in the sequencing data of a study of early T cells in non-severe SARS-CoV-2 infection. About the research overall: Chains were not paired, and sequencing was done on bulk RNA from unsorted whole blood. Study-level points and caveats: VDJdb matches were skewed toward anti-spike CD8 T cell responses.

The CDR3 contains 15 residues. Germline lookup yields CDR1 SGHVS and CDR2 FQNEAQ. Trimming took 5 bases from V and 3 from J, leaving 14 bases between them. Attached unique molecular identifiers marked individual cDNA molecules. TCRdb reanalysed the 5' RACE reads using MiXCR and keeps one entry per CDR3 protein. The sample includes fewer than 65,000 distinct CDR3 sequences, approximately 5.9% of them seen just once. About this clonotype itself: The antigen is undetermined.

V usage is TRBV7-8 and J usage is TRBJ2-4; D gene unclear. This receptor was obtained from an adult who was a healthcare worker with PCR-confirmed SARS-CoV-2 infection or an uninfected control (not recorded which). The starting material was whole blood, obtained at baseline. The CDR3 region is CASSTKGAVKNIQYF. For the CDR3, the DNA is TGTGCCAGCAGCACCAAGGGCGCGGTCAAAAACATTCAGTACTTC.